The 27 T cell receptor beta chains given below trace back to one sample, sequenced in a study of long-term antiretroviral therapy in people with HIV. The run of the v3.0 immunoSEQ assay was at survey level. Measured with immunoSEQ multiplex PCR; TCRdb has only the in-frame clones, and not every one. The data contain tens of thousands of clones, around four fifths of them singletons. This sample comprised unsorted PBMCs, obtained 0.3 years after starting antiretroviral therapy. The receptors derive from a man aged 18-30 years with HIV.

V usage is TRBV29-1 and J usage is TRBJ1-3; TRBD1 agrees at 8 bases. V dropped 2 bases and J dropped 0; count of bases not matched to a gene: 6. Germline lookup yields CDR1 SQVTM and CDR2 ANQGSEA. This CDR3 contains 16 residues. In DNA, the CDR3 is TGCAGCGTTGAAACAGGGGGACAACTCTCTGGAAACACCATATATTTT. Translation: CSVETGGQLSGNTIYF.

This clone came up once. The chain is built from TRBV25-1 and TRBJ1-2; D remains unclear. Germline V gene sequence: CDR1 MGHDK, CDR2 SYGVNS. CDR3 length: 12 amino acids. The ends were cut back, 8 bases at V and 8 bases at J, with 15 bases in the middle. The CDR3 sequence: CASGKPSEGYTF. CDR3 DNA sequence: TGTGCCAGCGGGAAACCTTCTGAGGGCTACACCTTC.

The chain carries TRBV18 and TRBJ2-5; possible D gene TRBD1, 6 bases. This CDR3 has 14 residues. The germline V and J ends were trimmed by 1 base and 1 base, with 7 bases remaining between them. CDR1 and CDR2 (germline): KGHSH, LQKENI. CDR3 nucleotides: TGTGCCAGCTCACCACGGACAGTCCAAGAGACCCAGTACTTC. It specifies CASSPRTVQETQYF. Combining the CDR3 with reference TRBV18 and TRBJ2-5 gives the whole variable domain NAGVMQNPRHLVRRRGQEARLRCSPMKGHSHVYWYRQLPEEGLKFMVYLQKENIIDESGMPKERFSAEFPKEGPSILRIQQVVRGDSAAYFCASSPRTVQETQYFGPGTRLLVL.

The rearrangement joins TRBV5-1 to TRBJ2-3; weak D call: TRBD2 (6 bases). V lost 3 bases to trimming and J lost 1 base, with 9 bases between them. This CDR3 has 14 residues. In germline, CDR1 is SGHRS, CDR2 YFSETQ. Here the CDR3 reads CASSSERGTDTQYF. The CDR3 nucleotides are TGCGCCAGCAGCTCTGAGCGGGGCACAGATACGCAGTATTTT.

V gene TRBV30 combines with J gene TRBJ2-1, with 11 bases fitting TRBD2. The CDR3 runs to 15 residues. Germline V gene sequence: CDR1 GTSNPN, CDR2 SVGIG (reference sequence). Trimming at V came to 2 bases and at J to 4 bases, leaving 4 bases not matched to a gene. The CDR3 sequence is CAWSSGTSGYNEQFF. CDR3 nucleotide sequence: TGTGCCTGGAGTTCCGGGACTAGCGGATACAATGAGCAGTTCTTC. Full variable domain (missing parts from reference TRBV30 and TRBJ2-1): SQTIHQWPATLVQPVGSPLSLECTVEGTSNPNLYWYRQAAGRGLQLLFYSVGIGQISSEVPQNLSASRPQDRQFILSSKKLLLSDSGFYLCAWSSGTSGYNEQFFGPGTRLTVL.

The V call is TRBV5-6, the J call TRBJ2-7, with 9 bases lining up with TRBD1. J was trimmed by 7 bases and V by 2 bases; bases with no gene match: 10. The CDR3 spans 15 residues. The V gene's germline CDR1 is SGHDT and CDR2 YYEEEE. The CDR3 sequence is CASSFWDRETREQYF. CDR3 nucleotides: TGTGCCAGCAGCTTCTGGGACAGGGAAACTCGAGAGCAGTACTTC.

This clone was observed once. This chain joins TRBV9 and TRBJ2-2; D may be TRBD1 or TRBD2 (5 bases each). The V and J ends lost 4 bases and 2 bases respectively, with 9 bases between them. The CDR3 is 14 amino acids. Germline V CDR1 and CDR2: SGDLS, YYNGEE. CDR3 in amino acids: CASSPGANTGELFF. CDR3 bases: TGTGCCAGCAGCCCCGGGGCAAACACCGGGGAGCTGTTTTTT.

This clone was seen only once. The CDR3 sequence is CASSSWTNGETQYF. CDR3 DNA: TGTGCCAGCAGCTCCTGGACAAATGGGGAAACCCAGTACTTC. This chain links TRBV5-4 with TRBJ2-5; D is possibly TRBD1 (5 bases). V lost 3 bases to trimming and J lost 8 bases, with 17 bases between them. The germline CDR1 and CDR2 sequences are SGHNT and YYREEE (reference sequence). The CDR3 covers 14 residues.

This chain links TRBV25-1 with TRBJ1-1; unclear D gene. The CDR3 is 14 residues long. Looked up from germline, CDR1 is MGHDK and CDR2 is SYGVNS. V lost 5 bases and J 0 bases, leaving 10 bases between the germline ends. Here the CDR3 reads CASSSPVLNTEAFF. The CDR3 region has the DNA TGTGCCAGCAGTTCCCCAGTCCTGAACACTGAAGCTTTCTTT.

This rearrangement joins TRBV5-8 to TRBJ2-1, with 8 bases aligning to TRBD2. Germline lookup yields CDR1 SGHTS and CDR2 YDEGEE. With V trimmed by 5 bases and J by 5 bases, 12 bases remained unmatched. This CDR3 has 16 residues. The CDR3 region has the DNA TGTGCCAGCAGAAAAGACGAACTAGCGGCGAACAATGAGCAGTTCTTC. Amino acids: CASRKDELAANNEQFF.

The chain uses TRBV6-6 and TRBJ1-2; tentatively, D is TRBD1 (6 bases). CDR3 size: 14 residues. V was shortened by 2 bases and J by 3 bases, with 10 bases between the two germline ends. Germline V gives CDR1 MNHNY, CDR2 SVGAGI (reference sequence). The CDR3 spells CASSYTGAHYGYTF. The CDR3 bases are TGTGCCAGCAGTTACACGGGGGCTCACTATGGCTACACCTTC.

The gene calls are TRBV19 and TRBJ2-4; possible D gene TRBD1, 5 bases. Trimming stripped 1 base from V and 5 bases from J, with 9 bases between. Germline V CDR1 and CDR2: LNHDA, SQIVND (reference sequence). This CDR3 contains 14 residues. The CDR3 sequence is CASSIGGRQNIQYF. Here the CDR3 DNA reads TGTGCCAGTAGTATAGGGGGCAGACAAAACATTCAGTACTTC. Based on the CDR3 plus reference TRBV19 and TRBJ2-4, the full variable domain is DGGITQSPKYLFRKEGQNVTLSCEQNLNHDAMYWYRQDPGQGLRLIYYSQIVNDFQKGDIAEGYSVSREKKESFPLTVTSAQKNPTAFYLCASSIGGRQNIQYFGAGTRLSVL.

In its sample, this clone was seen once. J is TRBJ2-5 and V is TRBV6-5; TRBD2 is a possible D gene (5 bases). Germline V gene sequence: CDR1 MNHEY, CDR2 SVGAGI. This CDR3 is built from 15 residues. Trimming took off 2 bases at V and 2 bases at J, with 12 bases between the two ends. This chain's CDR3 is CASSYGGVQQETQYF. Here the CDR3 DNA reads TGTGCCAGCAGTTACGGAGGTGTCCAACAAGAGACCCAGTACTTC.

J is TRBJ1-2 and V is TRBV6-1, with no clear D. CDR3 size: 13 residues. V was cut by 1 base and J by 8 bases, with 11 bases left in between. Germline values: CDR1 MNHNS, CDR2 SASEGT. CDR3 sequence reads: CASSEGLGRGYTF. Written as DNA, the CDR3 is TGTGCCAGCAGTGAAGGACTAGGGCGGGGCTACACCTTC.

The J gene is TRBJ1-5, the V gene TRBV30; D not resolved. Germline V gives CDR1 GTSNPN, CDR2 SVGIG (reference sequence). V lost 1 base and J 4 bases, leaving 11 bases between the germline ends. The CDR3 length is 14 residues. In DNA form, the CDR3 reads TGTGCCTGGAGTGGTGTCATAAGTAATCAGCCCCAGCATTTT. This translates into CAWSGVISNQPQHF.

V gene TRBV7-8 combines with J gene TRBJ1-5; 8 bases match TRBD1. In germline, CDR1 is SGHVS, CDR2 FQNEAQ. There are 15 residues in the CDR3. The trim removed 6 bases at V and 6 bases at J, leaving 10 bases unmatched. The CDR3 DNA reads TGTGCCAGCAGTTTACCTGGACAGGGAGGTCAGCCCCAGCATTTT. It yields the protein CASSLPGQGGQPQHF. Based on the CDR3 plus reference TRBV7-8 and TRBJ1-5, the full variable domain is GAGVSQSPRYKVAKRGQDVALRCDPISGHVSLFWYQQALGQGPEFLTYFQNEAQLDKSGLPSDRFFAERPEGSVSTLKIQRTQQEDSAVYLCASSLPGQGGQPQHFGDGTRLSIL.

The V and J genes are TRBV27 and TRBJ2-1; perhaps TRBD2 as D (5 bases). CDR1 and CDR2 from the germline V gene are MNHEY and SMNVEV (reference sequence). The CDR3 covers 15 residues. The ends were cut back, 8 bases at V and 1 base at J, with 15 bases in the middle. Here the CDR3 DNA reads TGTGCCAGCGGATACGGACTGCCTTCCTACAATGAGCAGTTCTTC. Translating it yields CASGYGLPSYNEQFF.

The rearrangement links TRBV6-1 to TRBJ2-7, with 7 bases that match TRBD1. This CDR3 is 15 amino acids long. Germline CDR1 reads MNHNS; CDR2 reads SASEGT. V trimming: 1 base; J trimming: 2 bases; junction bases outside the gene matches: 5. This CDR3 reads CASSEETGSPYEQYF. DNA for the CDR3: TGTGCCAGCAGTGAAGAGACAGGGTCCCCCTACGAGCAGTACTTC.

This chain connects TRBV9 to TRBJ2-3, with 10 bases matching TRBD2. Germline V lookup: CDR1 SGDLS, CDR2 YYNGEE. Trimming at V came to 3 bases and at J to 3 bases, leaving 7 bases not matched to a gene. This CDR3 has 16 amino acids. CDR3 region: CASSAFTSGVTDTQYF. As DNA, the CDR3 is TGTGCCAGCAGCGCGTTTACTAGCGGGGTGACAGATACGCAGTATTTT.

This clone was observed a few times. The chain joins TRBV6-1 to TRBJ2-2; 7 bases are shared with TRBD2. The ends lost 3 bases at V and 1 base at J; junction bases unmatched: 5. Germline V lookup: CDR1 MNHNS, CDR2 SASEGT. The CDR3 is 16 residues long. Here the CDR3 reads CASSDPGLVNTGELFF. CDR3 DNA sequence: TGTGCCAGCAGTGATCCAGGACTAGTGAACACCGGGGAGCTGTTTTTT.

The chain recombines TRBV13 with TRBJ2-5, with a possible D match to TRBD2 (6 bases). This CDR3 is 14 amino acids long. Trimming removed 5 bases at V and 5 bases at J, with 15 bases between. Germline CDR1 PRHDT, CDR2 FYEKMQ (reference sequence). CDR3 amino acids: CASSKDPAGETQYF. The DNA of the CDR3 is TGTGCCAGCAGCAAAGACCCCGCGGGGGAGACCCAGTACTTC.

The chain is built from TRBV11-1 and TRBJ2-3; D gene uncertain. The CDR3 extends over 13 amino acids. The germline V and J ends were trimmed by 1 base and 6 bases, with 8 bases remaining between them. The germline CDR1 and CDR2 sequences are SGHAT and FQDESV (reference sequence). CDR3 sequence reads: CASSLGGKDTQYF. CDR3 DNA: TGTGCCAGCAGCTTAGGTGGGAAGGATACGCAGTATTTT.

The chain carries TRBV4-3 and TRBJ1-3; tentatively, D is TRBD1 (5 bases). Germline CDR1 LGHNA, CDR2 YSLEER. V was clipped by 5 bases and J by 2 bases, with 25 bases between them. The CDR3 is 19 amino acids. DNA for the CDR3: TGCGCCAGCAGCATATTGCCTCAGATCAGGGAGATGGCTGGAAACACCATATATTTT. It translates to CASSILPQIREMAGNTIYF.

The genes are TRBV9 and TRBJ2-3; 11 nucleotides agree with TRBD2. The V and J ends lost 2 bases and 9 bases, in that order; junction bases with no gene match: 5. CDR3 size: 14 residues. The germline gives CDR1 SGDLS, CDR2 YYNGEE. Here the CDR3 DNA reads TGTGCCAGCAGCGTTAGCGGGGGGGCCGAAACGCAGTATTTT. As protein: CASSVSGGAETQYF.

This chain links TRBV2 with TRBJ2-6; possibly TRBD2 for D (5 bases). Germline V CDR1 and CDR2: SNHLY, FYNNEI. The CDR3 extends over 13 amino acids. V was cut by 7 bases and J by 7 bases, with 11 bases left in between. The CDR3 reads CASTDGGANVLTF. The CDR3, as DNA: TGTGCCAGCACCGACGGAGGAGCCAACGTCCTGACTTTC.

The chain is built from TRBV7-2 and TRBJ2-7, with a tentative D call TRBD2 (5 bases). The V and J ends lost 1 base and 0 bases respectively, with 7 bases between them. Germline assignment: CDR1 SGHTA and CDR2 FQGNSA. The CDR3 has 14 residues. The CDR3: CASSLVGSSYEQYF. The CDR3 nucleotides are TGTGCCAGCAGCTTAGTTGGGAGCTCCTACGAGCAGTACTTC.

The chain uses TRBV19 and TRBJ1-1, with 7 positions matching TRBD1. The CDR3 runs to 16 residues. CDR1 is LNHDA and CDR2 is SQIVND in the germline V gene (reference sequence). Trimming cost V 3 bases and J 0 bases; bases outside gene matches: 7. The chain's CDR3 is CASSIRDRLMNTEAFF. CDR3 coding DNA: TGTGCCAGTAGTATTAGGGACAGACTCATGAACACTGAAGCTTTCTTT.